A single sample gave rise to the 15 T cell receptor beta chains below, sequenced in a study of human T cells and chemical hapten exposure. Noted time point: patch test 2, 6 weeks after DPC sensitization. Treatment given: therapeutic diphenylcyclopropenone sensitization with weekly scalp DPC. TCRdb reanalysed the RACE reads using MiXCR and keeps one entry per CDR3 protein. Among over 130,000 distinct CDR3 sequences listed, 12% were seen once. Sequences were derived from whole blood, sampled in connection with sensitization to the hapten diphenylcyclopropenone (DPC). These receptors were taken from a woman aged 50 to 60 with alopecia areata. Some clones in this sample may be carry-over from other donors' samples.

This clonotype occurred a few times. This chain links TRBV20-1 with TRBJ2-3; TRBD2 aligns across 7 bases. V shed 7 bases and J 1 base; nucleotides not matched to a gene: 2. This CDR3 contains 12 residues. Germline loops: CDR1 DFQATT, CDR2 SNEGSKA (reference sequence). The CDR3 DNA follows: TGCAGTGTAGCGGGCCGCACAGATACGCAGTATTTT. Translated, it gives CSVAGRTDTQYF.

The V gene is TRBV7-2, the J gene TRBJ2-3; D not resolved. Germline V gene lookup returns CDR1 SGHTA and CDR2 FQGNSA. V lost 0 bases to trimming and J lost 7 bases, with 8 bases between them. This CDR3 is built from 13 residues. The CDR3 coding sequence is TGTGCCAGCAGCTTAGCGGCCGTAAATACGCAGTATTTT. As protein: CASSLAAVNTQYF.

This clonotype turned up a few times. DNA for the CDR3: TGTGCCAGCAGCCTCCAAACAGATACGCAGTATTTT. Its protein product is CASSLQTDTQYF. This chain joins TRBV11-2 and TRBJ2-3; D is uncertain. The length of the CDR3 is 12 residues. CDR1 SGHAT and CDR2 FQNNGV come from the germline V gene. V was clipped by 5 bases and J by 3 bases, with 6 bases between them.

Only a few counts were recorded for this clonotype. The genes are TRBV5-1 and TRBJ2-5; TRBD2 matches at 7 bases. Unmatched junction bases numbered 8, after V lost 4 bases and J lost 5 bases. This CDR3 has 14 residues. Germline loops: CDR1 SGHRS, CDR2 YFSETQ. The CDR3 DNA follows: TGCGCCAGCAGCCCTCAAACTAGCGTCGAGACCCAGTACTTC. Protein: CASSPQTSVETQYF.

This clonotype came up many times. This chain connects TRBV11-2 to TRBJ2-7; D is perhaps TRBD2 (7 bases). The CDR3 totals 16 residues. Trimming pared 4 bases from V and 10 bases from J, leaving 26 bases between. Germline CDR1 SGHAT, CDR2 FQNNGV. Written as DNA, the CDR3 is TGTGCCAGCAGCTCCCAGGCGGGGGCGGTTCTACGAGGCCAGTACTTC. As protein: CASSSQAGAVLRGQYF. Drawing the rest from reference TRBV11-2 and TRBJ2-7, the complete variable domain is EAGVAQSPRYKIIEKRQSVAFWCNPISGHATLYWYQQILGQGPKLLIQFQNNGVVDDSQLPKDRFSAERLKGVDSTLKIQPAKLEDSAVYLCASSSQAGAVLRGQYFGPGTRLTVT.

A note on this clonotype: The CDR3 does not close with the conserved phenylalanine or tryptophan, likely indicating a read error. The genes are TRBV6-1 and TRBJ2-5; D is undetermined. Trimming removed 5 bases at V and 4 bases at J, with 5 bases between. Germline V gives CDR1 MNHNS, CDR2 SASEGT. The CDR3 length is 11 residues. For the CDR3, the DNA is TGTGCCAGCAGTTCATTAGAGACCCAGTACTCC. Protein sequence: CASSSLETQYS.

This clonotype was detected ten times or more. Written as DNA, the CDR3 is TGTGCCAGCAGTCGTAACCAAGAGACCCAGTACTTC. Protein sequence: CASSRNQETQYF. The J gene is TRBJ2-5, the V gene TRBV5-6, with D hard to call. Per germline, CDR1 SGHDT and CDR2 YYEEEE. Between the trimmed V and J ends, which lost 5 bases and 0 bases, there was a span of 5 bases. This CDR3 region has 12 residues.

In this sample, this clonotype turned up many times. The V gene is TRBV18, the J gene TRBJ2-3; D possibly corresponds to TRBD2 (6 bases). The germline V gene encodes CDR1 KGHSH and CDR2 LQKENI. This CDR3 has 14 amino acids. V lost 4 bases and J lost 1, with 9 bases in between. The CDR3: CASSRGGGTDTQYF. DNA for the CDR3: TGTGCCAGCTCACGCGGAGGGGGCACAGATACGCAGTATTTT.

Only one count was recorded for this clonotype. The CDR3 DNA sequence: TGTGCCAGCAGCCCACTAGCGGACAGGGAACGCGAGCAGTACTTC. Translating it yields CASSPLADREREQYF. The V call is TRBV11-2, the J call TRBJ2-7; tentatively, D is TRBD1 or TRBD2 (8 bases each). Trimming cost V 5 bases and J 6 bases, with 20 bases left between them. Germline CDR1 reads SGHAT; CDR2 reads FQNNGV. CDR3 length: 15 amino acids. Complete variable domain (other parts from reference TRBV11-2 and TRBJ2-7): EAGVAQSPRYKIIEKRQSVAFWCNPISGHATLYWYQQILGQGPKLLIQFQNNGVVDDSQLPKDRFSAERLKGVDSTLKIQPAKLEDSAVYLCASSPLADREREQYFGPGTRLTVT.

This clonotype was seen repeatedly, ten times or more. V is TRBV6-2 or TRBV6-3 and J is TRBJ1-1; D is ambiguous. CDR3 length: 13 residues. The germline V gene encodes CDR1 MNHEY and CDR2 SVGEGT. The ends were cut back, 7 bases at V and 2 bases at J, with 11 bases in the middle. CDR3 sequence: CASNPGPNTEAFF. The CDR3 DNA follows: TGTGCCAGCAATCCCGGTCCTAACACTGAAGCTTTCTTT.

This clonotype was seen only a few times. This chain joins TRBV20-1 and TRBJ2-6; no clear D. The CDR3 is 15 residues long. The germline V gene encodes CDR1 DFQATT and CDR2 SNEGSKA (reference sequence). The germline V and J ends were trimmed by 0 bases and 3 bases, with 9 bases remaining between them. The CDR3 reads CSARDPRSGANVLTF. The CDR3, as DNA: TGCAGTGCTAGAGATCCGAGGAGTGGGGCCAACGTCCTGACTTTC.

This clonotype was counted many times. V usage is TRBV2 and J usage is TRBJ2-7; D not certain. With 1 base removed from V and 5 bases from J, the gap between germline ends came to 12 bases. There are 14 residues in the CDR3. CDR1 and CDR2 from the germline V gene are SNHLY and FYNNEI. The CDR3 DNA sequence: TGTGCCAGCAGTGAAGTAAGGCTTGGTAACGAGCAGTACTTC. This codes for CASSEVRLGNEQYF.

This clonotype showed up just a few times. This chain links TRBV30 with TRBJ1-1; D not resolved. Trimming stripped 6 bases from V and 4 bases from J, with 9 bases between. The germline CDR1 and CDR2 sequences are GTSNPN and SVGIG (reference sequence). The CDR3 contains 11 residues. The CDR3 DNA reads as TGTGCCTGTTACTCGGGCACTGAAGCTTTCTTT. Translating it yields CACYSGTEAFF.

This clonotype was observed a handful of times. CDR3 protein: CASSGGLAEYNEQFF. In DNA form, the CDR3 reads TGTGCCAGCAGCGGGGGACTAGCGGAGTACAATGAGCAGTTCTTC. The genes are TRBV9 and TRBJ2-1, with 11 bases matching TRBD2. Trimming at V came to 3 bases and at J to 4 bases, leaving 3 bases not matched to a gene. The CDR3 extends over 15 amino acids. The germline V gene encodes CDR1 SGDLS and CDR2 YYNGEE. The entire variable domain, with the rest obtained from reference TRBV9 and TRBJ2-1, is as follows: DSGVTQTPKHLITATGQRVTLRCSPRSGDLSVYWYQQSLDQGLQFLIQYYNGEERAKGNILERFSAQQFPDLHSELNLSSLELGDSALYFCASSGGLAEYNEQFFGPGTRLTVL.

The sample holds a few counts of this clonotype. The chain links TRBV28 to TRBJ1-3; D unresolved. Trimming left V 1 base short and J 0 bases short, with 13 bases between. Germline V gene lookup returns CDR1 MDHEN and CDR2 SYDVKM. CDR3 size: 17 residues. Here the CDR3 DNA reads TGTGCCAGCAGTTTATTAGGCAGAGGACCCTCTGGAAACACCATATATTTT. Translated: CASSLLGRGPSGNTIYF.